What follows describes a single T cell receptor beta chain. Its antigen remains unidentified. Within the sample, other DNA sequences also encode this same CDR3. These data are taken from a study of T cell responses to AZD1222 COVID-19 vaccine. Whether given at about 4 or about 12 weeks, second doses were pooled. TCRdb's table, derived via immunoSEQ multiplex PCR, lists solely in-frame clones and lacks some. The sample yields 90,000 to 120,000 clones, under 95% seen once. Germline loops: CDR1 SQVTM, CDR2 ANQGSEA. CDR3 length: 13 residues. V was clipped by 5 bases and J by 5 bases; unmatched bases: 4. General study results and limits: Nearly half of spike-specific TCRs reportedly go after variant regions that carry no mutations. Compared with day 0, the breadth and depth of the Spike-specific TCR repertoire rose significantly after two doses of AZD1222.

This receptor was obtained from an adult who received the AZD1222 COVID-19 vaccine. The starting material was peripheral blood, obtained 28 days after the second AZD1222 dose. J is TRBJ2-1 and V is TRBV29-1; TRBD1 agrees at 9 bases. The CDR3 DNA follows: TGCAGCGTTCCGGGGACAGGGAACAATGAGCAGTTCTTC. This translates into CSVPGTGNNEQFF.